Sequencing of this T cell receptor (beta chain) was carried out in a study of beta chain features in type 1 diabetes. Study results and limitations: Any HLA type influence on TCRB rearrangement was left unresolved here. Patients with Type 1 diabetes showed moderately but significantly shorter TCRB CDR3s in all four CD4+ subsets.

To note about this clone: Its target is unknown.

The CDR3 is made up of 15 amino acids. V lost 1 base, J lost 4 bases, and 12 bases lay in between. From germline, CDR1 is KGHSH and CDR2 LQKENI. Blood was collected once per donor into heparin, averaging around 0.11 L. Cell sorting via CD45RO/CCR7/CD25/CD127/CD95/CD27 was performed to obtain CD4+ naive, central memory, regulatory and stem cell-like memory cells. TCRB transcripts that were expressed got sequenced, as all of the isolated RNA had been reverse transcribed. Assay: immunoSEQ multiplex PCR; the TCRdb copy retains only in-frame clones and omits some. The sample has about 650,000 clones; roughly 12% are singletons.

Sequencing input: naive CD4+ T cells from blood. The chain has TRBV18 and TRBJ2-3; D possibly corresponds to TRBD1 (6 bases). This receptor was identified in a man aged 25 to 45 with type 1 diabetes. The CDR3 is CASSPRTEGADTQYF. Written as DNA, the CDR3 is TGTGCCAGCTCACCACGGACTGAGGGGGCAGATACGCAGTATTTT.